These 11 T cell receptor beta chains came from one sample sequenced in a study of OX40 agonist ivuxolimab in advanced cancers. The method was immunoSEQ multiplex PCR; TCRdb's version includes in-frame clones alone and lacks a portion of them. Here the sample spans approximately 70,000 clones, around nine tenths being singletons. This material consisted of CD4+ or CD8+ T cells sorted from blood, taken in a trial of the OX40 agonist ivuxolimab. The receptor source for this set is an adult with an advanced solid tumor such as melanoma, head and neck, liver or kidney cancer.

The V gene is TRBV29-1, the J gene TRBJ2-1, with TRBD2 identical over 9 bases. CDR1 is SQVTM and CDR2 is ANQGSEA in the germline V gene. The V and J ends lost 3 bases and 4 bases, in that order; junction bases with no gene match: 4. The CDR3 consists of 14 residues. Written as DNA, the CDR3 is TGCAGCGTTGAGGCTAGCGGGGATTACAATGAGCAGTTCTTC. Translated, it gives CSVEASGDYNEQFF.

The chain combines TRBV13 with TRBJ2-3; weak D call: TRBD2 (6 bases). Trimming removed 3 bases from V and 4 bases from J, with 20 bases in between. Germline CDR1 and CDR2: PRHDT and FYEKMQ (reference sequence). The CDR3 sequence is 17 residues long. The CDR3 here is CASSFHGGSLWADTQYF. The DNA for the CDR3 is TGTGCCAGCAGCTTCCACGGGGGATCCCTATGGGCAGATACGCAGTATTTT.

The gene calls are TRBV28 and TRBJ1-1; D is perhaps TRBD1 (5 bases). Germline assignment: CDR1 MDHEN and CDR2 SYDVKM. This CDR3 spans 12 amino acids. V was cut by 2 bases and J by 7 bases, with 8 bases left in between. The chain's CDR3 is CASSLGGGEAFF. The CDR3, as DNA: TGTGCCAGCAGTTTAGGGGGTGGTGAAGCTTTCTTT. Full variable domain (rest looked up from reference TRBV28 and TRBJ1-1): DVKVTQSSRYLVKRTGEKVFLECVQDMDHENMFWYRQDPGLGLRLIYFSYDVKMKEKGDIPEGYSVSREKKERFSLILESASTNQTSMYLCASSLGGGEAFFGQGTRLTVV.

This sequence joins TRBV11-3 and TRBJ1-1, with 8 positions matching TRBD1. The J segment lost 4 bases and the V segment lost 1 base, leaving 2 bases of the junction unmatched. CDR1 and CDR2 (germline): SGHNT, YENEEA. The CDR3 totals 14 residues. CDR3 in amino acids: CASSLAGGRTEAFF. As DNA, the CDR3 is TGTGCCAGCAGCTTAGCAGGGGGCCGCACTGAAGCTTTCTTT.

The chain has TRBV19 and TRBJ1-6; maybe TRBD1 (5 bases). V lost 0 bases to trimming and J lost 9 bases, with 18 bases between them. The CDR3 is 17 residues long. Germline lookup yields CDR1 LNHDA and CDR2 SQIVND (reference sequence). The chain's CDR3 is CASSIDSGGEWSSPLHF. CDR3 coding DNA: TGTGCCAGTAGTATAGATTCCGGAGGGGAATGGAGTTCACCCCTCCACTTT.

This clone was counted a few times. This chain joins TRBV28 and TRBJ1-1, with D perhaps TRBD1 (5 bases). Looked up from germline, CDR1 is MDHEN and CDR2 is SYDVKM. This CDR3 has 14 amino acids. Trimming cost V 6 bases and J 4 bases, with 15 bases left between them. Here the CDR3 reads CASSMPYGGTEAFF. CDR3 DNA: TGTGCCAGCAGCATGCCTTATGGGGGCACTGAAGCTTTCTTT.

Here the CDR3 reads CASSPRDRTITGELFF. The CDR3, as DNA: TGTGCCAGCAGCCCCCGGGACAGGACCATCACGGGGGAGCTGTTTTTT. The chain couples TRBV9 to TRBJ2-2, with 8 bases fitting TRBD1. V gave up 4 bases and J gave up 8 bases; unmatched junction bases: 13. Per germline, CDR1 SGDLS and CDR2 YYNGEE. The CDR3 spans 16 residues.

This clone was picked up one time. The rearrangement links TRBV6-4 to TRBJ2-7, with 9 positions matching TRBD1. The CDR3 contains 16 residues. The germline V gene encodes CDR1 MRHNA and CDR2 SNTAGT. The V and J ends lost 5 bases and 7 bases, in that order; junction bases with no gene match: 15. The CDR3 DNA reads TGTGCCAGCAGTTACCGGGACAGGGCTTATGCTAATGAGCAGTACTTC. Encoded protein: CASSYRDRAYANEQYF.

The CDR3: CASVSRDREQETQYF. In DNA, the CDR3 is TGCGCCAGCGTAAGTAGGGACAGAGAACAAGAGACCCAGTACTTC. The chain has TRBV5-1 and TRBJ2-5; 7 bases fit TRBD1. Looked up from germline, CDR1 is SGHRS and CDR2 is YFSETQ. Germline trimming cut 7 bases from V and 2 bases from J; bases unmatched to any gene: 11. This CDR3 has 15 residues.

The chain has TRBV5-6 and TRBJ2-1; a possible D gene is TRBD2 (5 bases). Germline V gene lookup returns CDR1 SGHDT and CDR2 YYEEEE. The CDR3 consists of 15 residues. Deletions cut 4 bases from V and 7 bases from J, with 18 bases between. The CDR3 region is CASSPVMARGNEQFF. The DNA of the CDR3 is TGTGCCAGCAGCCCGGTAATGGCCCGAGGGAATGAGCAGTTCTTC. Supplemented by reference TRBV5-6 and TRBJ2-1, the full variable domain reads DAGVTQSPTHLIKTRGQQVTLRCSPKSGHDTVSWYQQALGQGPQFIFQYYEEEERQRGNFPDRFSGHQFPNYSSELNVNALLLGDSALYLCASSPVMARGNEQFFGPGTRLTVL.

The chain has TRBV27 and TRBJ2-7; TRBD2 is a possible D gene (6 bases). The CDR3 totals 15 residues. The germline V gene encodes CDR1 MNHEY and CDR2 SMNVEV (reference sequence). With 5 bases removed from V and 0 bases from J, the gap between germline ends came to 14 bases. CDR3 bases: TGTGCCAGCAGTCTGGGAGGTTTTAGCTCCTACGAGCAGTACTTC. It encodes CASSLGGFSSYEQYF.